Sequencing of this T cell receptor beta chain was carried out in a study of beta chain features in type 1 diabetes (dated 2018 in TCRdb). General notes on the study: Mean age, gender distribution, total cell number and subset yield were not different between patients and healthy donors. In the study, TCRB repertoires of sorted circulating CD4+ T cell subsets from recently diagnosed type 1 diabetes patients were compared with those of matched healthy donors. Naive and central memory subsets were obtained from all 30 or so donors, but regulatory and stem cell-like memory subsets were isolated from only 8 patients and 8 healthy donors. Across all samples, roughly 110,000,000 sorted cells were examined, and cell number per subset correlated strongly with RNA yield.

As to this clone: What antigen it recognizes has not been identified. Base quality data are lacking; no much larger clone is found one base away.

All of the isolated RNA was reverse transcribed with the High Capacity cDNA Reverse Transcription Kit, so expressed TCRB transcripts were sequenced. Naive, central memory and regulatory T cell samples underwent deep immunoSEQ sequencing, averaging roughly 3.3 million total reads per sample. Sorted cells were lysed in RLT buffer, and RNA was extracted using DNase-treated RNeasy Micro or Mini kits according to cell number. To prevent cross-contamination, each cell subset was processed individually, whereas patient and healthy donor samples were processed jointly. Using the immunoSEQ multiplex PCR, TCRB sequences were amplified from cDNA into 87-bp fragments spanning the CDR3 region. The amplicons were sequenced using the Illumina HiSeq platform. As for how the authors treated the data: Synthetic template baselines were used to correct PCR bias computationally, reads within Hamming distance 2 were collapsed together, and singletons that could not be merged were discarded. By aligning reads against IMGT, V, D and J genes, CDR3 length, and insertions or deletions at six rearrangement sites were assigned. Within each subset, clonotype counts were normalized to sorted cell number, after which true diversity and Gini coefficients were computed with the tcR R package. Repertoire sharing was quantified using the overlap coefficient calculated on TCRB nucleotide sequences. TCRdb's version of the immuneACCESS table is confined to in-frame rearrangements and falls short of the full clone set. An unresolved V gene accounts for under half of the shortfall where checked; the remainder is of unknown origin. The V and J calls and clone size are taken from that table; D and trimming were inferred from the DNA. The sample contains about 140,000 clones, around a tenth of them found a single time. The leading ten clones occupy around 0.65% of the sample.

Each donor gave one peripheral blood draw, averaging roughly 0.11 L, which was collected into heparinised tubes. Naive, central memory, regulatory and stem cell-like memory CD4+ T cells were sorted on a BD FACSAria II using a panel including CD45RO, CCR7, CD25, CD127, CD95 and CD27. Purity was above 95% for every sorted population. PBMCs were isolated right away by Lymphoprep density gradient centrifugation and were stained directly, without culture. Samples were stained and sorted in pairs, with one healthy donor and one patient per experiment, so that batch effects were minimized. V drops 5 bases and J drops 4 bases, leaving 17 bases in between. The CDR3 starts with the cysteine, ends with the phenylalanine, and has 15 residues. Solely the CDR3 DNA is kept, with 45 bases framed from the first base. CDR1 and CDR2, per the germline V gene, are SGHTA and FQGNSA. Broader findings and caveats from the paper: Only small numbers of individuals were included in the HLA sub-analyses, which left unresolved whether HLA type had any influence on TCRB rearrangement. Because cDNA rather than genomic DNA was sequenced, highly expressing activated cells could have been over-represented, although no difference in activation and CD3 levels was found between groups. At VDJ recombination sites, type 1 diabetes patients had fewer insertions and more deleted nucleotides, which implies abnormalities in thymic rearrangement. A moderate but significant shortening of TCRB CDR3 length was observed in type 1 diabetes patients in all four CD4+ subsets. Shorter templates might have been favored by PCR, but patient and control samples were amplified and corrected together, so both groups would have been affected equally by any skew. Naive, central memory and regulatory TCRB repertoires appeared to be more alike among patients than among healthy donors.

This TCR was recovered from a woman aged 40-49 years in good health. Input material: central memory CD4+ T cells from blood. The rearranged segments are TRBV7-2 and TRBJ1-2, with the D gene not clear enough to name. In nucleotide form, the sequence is TGTGCCAGCAGCCCGCTTTGGGCAAAAGGCTATGGCTACACCTTC. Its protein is CASSPLWAKGYGYTF.